The T cell receptor beta chain under discussion was sequenced for a study of blood T cell repertoires in COVID-19. Source study methods: Estimation of nucleated cell counts relied on the amplification of reference gene primers. Sequencing used immunoSEQ multiplex PCR; TCRdb keeps in-frame clones, though not all of them. V, J and clone size were drawn from that table, and D and trimming were deduced from the DNA. Of approximately 500,000 clones in the sample, less than 90% were seen once. Germline V gene data show CDR1 as SNHLY and CDR2 as FYNNEI. V lost 8 bases and J 15 bases, leaving 17 bases between the germline ends. The CDR3 sequence is 11 residues long.

Sequencing was performed on peripheral blood. The chain joins TRBV2 to TRBJ2-1; a possible D gene is TRBD2 (7 bases). The sequence was obtained from a woman in her fifties or sixties with COVID-19, enrolled during active disease. The CDR3: CASRGRGLPFF. CDR3 nucleotides: TGTGCCAGCCGTGGGCGGGGGCTCCCGTTCTTC. Together with reference TRBV2 and TRBJ2-1, the CDR3 gives the full variable domain: EPEVTQTPSHQVTQMGQEVILRCVPISNHLYFYWYRQILGQKVEFLVSFYNNEISEKSEIFDDQFSVERPDGSNFTLKIRSTKLEDSAMYFCASRGRGLPFFGPGTRLTVL.